Following are 9 T cell receptor beta chains from one sample sequenced in a study of blood T cell repertoires in COVID-19. TCRdb keeps only in-frame clones here, not all; method: immunoSEQ multiplex PCR. This sample carries 190,000 or so clones, around 84% of them seen once, and the ten largest clones take 2.7%. Sequences were obtained from peripheral blood. The receptors come from a man aged 35-49 years with active or convalescent COVID-19.

This chain uses TRBV28 with TRBJ1-3, with 7 bases matching TRBD1. This CDR3 spans 15 amino acids. With V trimmed by 2 bases and J by 4 bases, 5 bases remained unmatched. Germline V gene sequence: CDR1 MDHEN, CDR2 SYDVKM. CDR3 amino acids: CASSLDRVAGNTIYF. The CDR3 nucleotides read TGTGCCAGCAGTTTAGACAGGGTAGCCGGAAACACCATATATTTT.

The chain joins TRBV30 to TRBJ2-2; D might be TRBD2 (6 bases). Germline V CDR1 and CDR2: GTSNPN, SVGIG (reference sequence). CDR3 length equals 12 residues. Trimming cost V 7 bases and J 5 bases, with 11 bases left between them. Here the CDR3 DNA reads TGTGCCTCCCCGGAGGGAACCGGGGAGCTGTTTTTT. It codes for CASPEGTGELFF. The entire variable domain, with the rest obtained from reference TRBV30 and TRBJ2-2, is as follows: SQTIHQWPATLVQPVGSPLSLECTVEGTSNPNLYWYRQAAGRGLQLLFYSVGIGQISSEVPQNLSASRPQDRQFILSSKKLLLSDSGFYLCASPEGTGELFFGEGSRLTVL.

The rearrangement links TRBV6-6 to TRBJ2-1, with D possibly being TRBD2 (7 bases). Trimming took 2 bases from V and 8 from J, leaving 16 bases between them. The CDR3 has 15 residues. CDR1 and CDR2 from the germline V gene are MNHNY and SVGAGI (reference sequence). The CDR3 loop is CASSYTAGAVDEQFF. CDR3 bases: TGTGCCAGCAGTTACACGGCGGGGGCCGTAGATGAGCAGTTCTTC.

The CDR3 sequence: CASSSAPSNDEQYF. The CDR3 DNA sequence: TGTGCCAGCAGCTCAGCCCCTAGTAACGACGAGCAGTACTTC. This chain uses TRBV7-2 with TRBJ2-7; no firm D call. CDR1 is SGHTA, CDR2 FQGNSA, per germline. V shed 4 bases and J shed 5 bases, with 15 bases lying between them. The CDR3 has 14 amino acids.

This chain connects TRBV2 to TRBJ1-1; D not resolved. Germline V lookup: CDR1 SNHLY, CDR2 FYNNEI. V lost 6 bases and J lost 8, with 7 bases in between. The CDR3 covers 10 residues. The CDR3 bases are TGTGCCAGCAGGGAGATCGAAGCTTTCTTT. The encoded protein is CASREIEAFF.

The V call is TRBV20-1, the J call TRBJ1-3; D ambiguous. Trimming took off 6 bases at V and 0 bases at J, with 15 bases between the two ends. This CDR3 comprises 15 residues. Per germline, CDR1 DFQATT and CDR2 SNEGSKA (reference sequence). The CDR3, as DNA: TGCAGTGCCAGTGGTCCCACGAGCTCTGGAAACACCATATATTTT. Translating gives CSASGPTSSGNTIYF.

This clone was recorded only once. The genes are TRBV5-1 and TRBJ1-1; D may be TRBD1 (6 bases). V was shortened by 3 bases and J by 0 bases, with 9 bases between the two germline ends. The CDR3 runs 14 residues. Germline lookup yields CDR1 SGHRS and CDR2 YFSETQ. CDR3 nucleotide sequence: TGCGCCAGCAGCTCTCAGGGGCTGAACACTGAAGCTTTCTTT. Translated, it gives CASSSQGLNTEAFF.

The CDR3: CASSPGPPSSYEQYF. The CDR3 DNA reads as TGTGCCAGCAGTCCGGGTCCCCCGAGCTCCTACGAGCAGTACTTC. This chain connects TRBV6-2 or TRBV6-3 to TRBJ2-7; D remains ambiguous. The CDR3 spans 15 residues. Germline V gene data show CDR1 as MNHEY and CDR2 as SVGEGT. V lost 5 bases and J 0 bases, leaving 14 bases between the germline ends.

This chain joins TRBV28 and TRBJ1-2; D remains unclear. In germline, CDR1 is MDHEN, CDR2 SYDVKM. Between the trimmed V and J ends, which lost 8 bases and 4 bases, there was a span of 17 bases. This CDR3 contains 14 residues. The CDR3 loop is CASHKLPQVYGYTF. In DNA, the CDR3 is TGTGCCAGCCATAAATTGCCACAAGTCTATGGCTACACCTTC.